Below, 22 T cell receptor beta chains from the same sample are listed, as sequenced in a study of T-cell reconstitution after alpha-beta-depleted transplantation in children. Preparing the TCRbeta library involved the use of unique molecular identifiers. TCRdb reprocessed the PCR reads with MiXCR, giving one entry per CDR3 protein. The sample yields around 130,000 distinct CDR3 sequences, more than 9.5% seen once. Material: PBMCs, mostly from graft donor cells, obtained 180 days after TCRalphabeta/CD19-depleted stem cell transplant. The receptors come from a girl under three years old who had a stem cell transplant for combined immunodeficiency, so the T cells may come from the graft donor.

This sequence joins TRBV6-2 or TRBV6-3 and TRBJ2-1, with 11 nucleotides matching TRBD2. This CDR3 region has 12 residues. V lost 5 bases, J lost 14 bases, and 5 bases stayed unmatched. In germline, CDR1 is MNHEY, CDR2 SVGEGT. The CDR3 sequence is CASSRGTSGEFF. The CDR3 nucleotides are TGTGCCAGCAGTCGGGGGACTAGCGGAGAGTTCTTC.

The genes are TRBV5-1 and TRBJ2-2; 10 nucleotides align to TRBD2. Germline CDR1 SGHRS, CDR2 YFSETQ. V was clipped by 2 bases and J by 2 bases; unmatched bases: 3. CDR3 length equals 16 residues. The CDR3 nucleotides are TGCGCCAGCAGCTTTACTAGCGGGACCAACACCGGGGAGCTGTTTTTT. Translation: CASSFTSGTNTGELFF.

The table lists this clonotype with a few counts. The chain employs TRBV11-1 and TRBJ2-4; 10 bases map to TRBD2. V was pared by 2 bases and J by 1 base, with 5 bases of the junction left unmatched. CDR3 length equals 17 residues. Germline assignment: CDR1 SGHAT and CDR2 FQDESV (reference sequence). CDR3 bases: TGTGCCAGCAGCTTAAGCGGGGGGGCCCTGGCCAAAAACATTCAGTACTTC. Its protein product is CASSLSGGALAKNIQYF. The variable domain in full, with the rest retrieved from reference TRBV11-1 and TRBJ2-4, is EAEVAQSPRYKITEKSQAVAFWCDPISGHATLYWYRQILGQGPELLVQFQDESVVDDSQLPKDRFSAERLKGVDSTLKIQPAELGDSAMYLCASSLSGGALAKNIQYFGAGTRLSVL.

The rearrangement joins TRBV6-5 to TRBJ1-1; D perhaps matches TRBD1 (5 bases). CDR1 MNHEY and CDR2 SVGAGI come from the germline V gene. The V end was cut by 0 bases, the J end by 4 bases, with 9 bases between. This CDR3 has 14 amino acids. The CDR3 protein is CASSYSGGGTEAFF. Written as DNA, the CDR3 is TGTGCCAGCAGTTACTCGGGGGGGGGCACTGAAGCTTTCTTT.

This clonotype came up many times. The chain is built from TRBV7-2 and TRBJ2-1; tentatively, D is TRBD2 (7 bases). V was clipped by 1 base and J by 3 bases, with 22 bases between them. From germline, CDR1 is SGHTA and CDR2 FQGNSA. The CDR3 contains 19 residues. The CDR3 bases are TGTGCCAGCAGCTTAGTCGCTAGCGTGGGCGGGGGCTTCTACAATGAGCAGTTCTTC. Translated, it gives CASSLVASVGGGFYNEQFF. The full variable domain, with the rest looked up from reference TRBV7-2 and TRBJ2-1, is GAGVSQSPSNKVTEKGKDVELRCDPISGHTALYWYRQSLGQGLEFLIYFQGNSAPDKSGLPSDRFSAERTGGSVSTLTIQRTQQEDSAVYLCASSLVASVGGGFYNEQFFGPGTRLTVL.

The table lists this clonotype with a few counts. The V call is TRBV2, the J call TRBJ2-7; D might be TRBD2 (7 bases). CDR1 and CDR2 (germline): SNHLY, FYNNEI. V was cut by 4 bases and J by 4 bases, with 14 bases left in between. CDR3 length equals 14 residues. CDR3 DNA: TGTGCCAGCAGTGGGGAGGGGGAATTTTACGAGCAGTACTTC. Its translation is CASSGEGEFYEQYF. The variable domain in full, completed from reference TRBV2 and TRBJ2-7, reads EPEVTQTPSHQVTQMGQEVILRCVPISNHLYFYWYRQILGQKVEFLVSFYNNEISEKSEIFDDQFSVERPDGSNFTLKIRSTKLEDSAMYFCASSGEGEFYEQYFGPGTRLTVT.

This clonotype was counted a few times. CDR3 nucleotides: TGTGCCAGCAGCAAAGAAAGGAAAGGGTCCTACTCTGGAAACACCATATATTTT. Amino acid sequence: CASSKERKGSYSGNTIYF. The chain recombines TRBV21-1 with TRBJ1-3; TRBD1 was called by the table and not checked on the DNA. TRBV21-1 is tagged as a pseudogene. CDR3 length equals 18 residues.

The sample holds many counts of this clonotype. This chain joins TRBV7-3 and TRBJ1-2; D is unclear. The CDR3 runs 14 residues. V lost 0 bases, J lost 4 bases, and 9 bases lay in between. Germline V gives CDR1 SGHTA, CDR2 FQGTGA. The CDR3 sequence: CASSLTGEGYGYTF. The DNA of the CDR3 is TGTGCCAGCAGCTTAACTGGGGAGGGCTATGGCTACACCTTC. The full variable domain, in which reference TRBV7-3 and TRBJ1-2 provide the parts outside the CDR3, is GAGVSQTPSNKVTEKGKYVELRCDPISGHTALYWYRQSLGQGPEFLIYFQGTGAADDSGLPNDRFFAVRPEGSVSTLKIQRTERGDSAVYLCASSLTGEGYGYTFGSGTRLTVV.

This clonotype was seen more than once but under ten times. The chain carries TRBV5-1 and TRBJ1-4; D not certain. The CDR3 totals 14 residues. Germline CDR1 is SGHRS and CDR2 is YFSETQ. Trimming took 4 bases from V and 5 from J, leaving 12 bases between them. CDR3 DNA sequence: TGCGCCAGCAGCCCCGAAGACCCGAATGAAAAACTGTTTTTT. Protein product: CASSPEDPNEKLFF.

This clonotype was seen at least ten times. The chain is built from TRBV20-1 and TRBJ1-1, with D tentatively TRBD1 (6 bases). The CDR3 runs 14 residues. The V gene's germline CDR1 is DFQATT and CDR2 SNEGSKA (reference sequence). V dropped 0 bases and J dropped 4 bases, with 12 bases sitting between them. CDR3 DNA sequence: TGCAGTGCTAGAGACCCCCGCAGGGGCACTGAAGCTTTCTTT. Translating it yields CSARDPRRGTEAFF.

This chain joins TRBV6-5 and TRBJ2-4; tentative D call: TRBD1 (5 bases). In germline, CDR1 is MNHEY, CDR2 SVGAGI. The V end was cut by 5 bases, the J end by 12 bases, with 23 bases between. This CDR3 comprises 15 residues. The chain's CDR3 is CASSTLVGSGDSQYF. CDR3 bases: TGTGCCAGCAGTACCCTAGTAGGTTCGGGTGACAGTCAGTACTTC.

The chain recombines TRBV7-8 with TRBJ1-2; perhaps TRBD1 as D (5 bases). V shed 0 bases and J shed 5 bases, with 19 bases lying between them. The germline V gene has CDR1 SGHVS and CDR2 FQNEAQ. The CDR3 spans 17 residues. The CDR3 protein is CASSLAVGGARNYGYTF. The CDR3 DNA is TGTGCCAGCAGCTTAGCCGTGGGAGGGGCGAGAAATTATGGCTACACCTTC.

The chain employs TRBV3-1 and TRBJ2-5; 9 nucleotides line up with TRBD2. Unmatched junction bases numbered 19, after V lost 6 bases and J lost 5 bases. Germline V gene data show CDR1 as LGHDT and CDR2 as YNNKEL (reference sequence). The CDR3 covers 18 residues. The CDR3 DNA reads as TGTGCCAGCAGTCCCAATATCCTGCAGCGGGGGGCCGGGGAGACCCAGTACTTC. Its protein product is CASSPNILQRGAGETQYF.

This rearrangement joins TRBV5-6 to TRBJ2-7; tentatively, D is TRBD1 (6 bases). The germline V and J ends were trimmed by 4 bases and 0 bases, with 14 bases remaining between them. Germline assignment: CDR1 SGHDT and CDR2 YYEEEE. The CDR3 runs to 15 residues. The CDR3 DNA sequence: TGTGCCAGCAGCCCGTTACAGGGATACTCCTACGAGCAGTACTTC. It translates to CASSPLQGYSYEQYF. The full variable domain, rest sourced from reference TRBV5-6 and TRBJ2-7, is DAGVTQSPTHLIKTRGQQVTLRCSPKSGHDTVSWYQQALGQGPQFIFQYYEEEERQRGNFPDRFSGHQFPNYSSELNVNALLLGDSALYLCASSPLQGYSYEQYFGPGTRLTVT.

V gene TRBV5-1 combines with J gene TRBJ2-7, with D hard to call. The CDR3 runs to 16 residues. The V gene lost 0 bases and the J gene lost 3 bases, with 16 bases spanning the gap. CDR1 and CDR2 from the germline V gene are SGHRS and YFSETQ. The CDR3, as DNA: TGCGCCAGCAGCTTGGGGGGTCCGCAGCTTCTCTACGAGCAGTACTTC. Protein: CASSLGGPQLLYEQYF.

Ten or more counts support this clonotype. V and J are TRBV29-1 and TRBJ2-5; 7 bases match TRBD1. The CDR3 spans 13 residues. The germline V gene has CDR1 SQVTM and CDR2 ANQGSEA. The V segment lost 6 bases and the J segment 6 bases; nucleotides outside the gene matches: 10. CDR3 sequence: CSVTGVIVKTQYF. Written as DNA, the CDR3 is TGCAGCGTCACAGGGGTAATAGTGAAGACCCAGTACTTC.

This clonotype was counted ten times or more. The chain carries TRBV3-1 and TRBJ2-3, with 8 nucleotides matching TRBD2. Germline V gene lookup returns CDR1 LGHDT and CDR2 YNNKEL (reference sequence). The CDR3 runs to 17 residues. Trimming took 0 bases from V and 6 from J; bases not matched to a gene: 11. The CDR3 nucleotides read TGTGCCAGCAGCCAAGAGCCTAGCGGGCCTTCATGGGATACGCAGTATTTT. Its protein is CASSQEPSGPSWDTQYF.

The table lists this clonotype with a few counts. The genes are TRBV7-2 and TRBJ2-1; 7 bases line up with TRBD1. Per the germline V gene, CDR1 is SGHTA and CDR2 is FQGNSA. This CDR3 is 15 amino acids long. V trimming: 3 bases; J trimming: 1 base; junction bases outside the gene matches: 3. The CDR3 spells CASSFETGSYNEQFF. For the CDR3, the DNA is TGTGCCAGCAGCTTCGAGACAGGGTCCTACAATGAGCAGTTCTTC.

V is TRBV12-3 or TRBV12-4 and J is TRBJ2-7; 7 positions agree with TRBD2. Trimming cost V 8 bases and J 1 base; bases outside gene matches: 8. CDR3 length: 14 amino acids. CDR3 sequence reads: CASGEGRGSYEQYF. For the CDR3, the DNA is TGTGCCAGCGGGGAGGGTCGGGGGTCCTACGAGCAGTACTTC.

This clonotype has just a few counts. V is TRBV29-1 and J is TRBJ2-1, with D possibly being TRBD2 (6 bases). V was trimmed by 3 bases and J by 8 bases, leaving 17 bases between them. Germline CDR1 and CDR2: SQVTM and ANQGSEA. CDR3 length: 14 amino acids. DNA of the CDR3: TGCAGCGTTGATAAACGGGAGCTAACACATGAGCAGTTCTTC. Its translation is CSVDKRELTHEQFF.

The chain combines TRBV20-1 with TRBJ2-1, with TRBD1 as a possible D gene (5 bases). Germline V gene data show CDR1 as DFQATT and CDR2 as SNEGSKA (reference sequence). Between the trimmed V and J ends, which lost 0 bases and 0 bases, there was a span of 18 bases. The CDR3 consists of 18 residues. CDR3 DNA sequence: TGCAGTGCTAGAGATCTCCACTTCAGGGTGAGCTCCTACAATGAGCAGTTCTTC. Encoded protein: CSARDLHFRVSSYNEQFF.

The DNA for the CDR3 is TGTGCCAGCAGCCAAGAAAGGGGCTTCGGAGCTTTCTTT. Encoded protein: CASSQERGFGAFF. The genes are TRBV14 and TRBJ1-1, with a weak D call TRBD1 (5 bases). In germline, CDR1 is SGHDN, CDR2 FVKESK. V was pared by 0 bases and J by 10 bases, with 12 bases between. CDR3 length: 13 amino acids.